These T cell receptor beta chains were read from a single sample in a study of CD8 T cells in ankylosing spondylitis. TCRdb fed the 5' RACE reads into MiXCR, producing one record per CDR3 protein. The sample lists a few hundred thousand distinct CDR3 sequences, more than 15% occurring once. The source material was blood, either unsorted or a sorted T cell fraction (not recorded which). These receptors were taken from a male donor with ankylosing spondylitis or in good health (not recorded which). Each CDR3 is given with its conserved first and last residue. The D gene is left open where the match is weak. A row's size may be missing; if present it is once, few, many or a size class.

d_call j_call clone_size v_call cdr3_aa cdr3_nt
TRBD1 TRBJ1-4 . TRBV4-3 CASSQDGQGGRDEKLFF TGCGCCAGCAGCCAAGATGGGCAGGGGGGACGTGATGAAAAACTGTTTTTT
. TRBJ1-3 . TRBV29-1 CSAAQGSTGNTIYF TGCAGCGCCGCACAGGGTTCAACTGGAAACACCATATATTTT
TRBD1 TRBJ2-2 . TRBV4-2 CASSNNRGPNTGELFF TGTGCCAGCAGCAATAACAGGGGCCCCAACACCGGGGAGCTGTTTTTT
TRBD1 TRBJ2-7 many TRBV4-3 CASRPGTGGNTYEQYF TGCGCCAGCAGACCCGGGACAGGGGGCAACACCTACGAGCAGTACTTC
. TRBJ2-1 . TRBV7-8 CASSLGGNSYNEQFF TGTGCCAGCAGCTTAGGGGGTAACTCCTACAATGAGCAGTTCTTC
TRBD2 TRBJ2-2 medium-sized TRBV6-4 CASSPAGGDTGELFF TGTGCCAGCAGTCCCGCGGGAGGGGACACCGGGGAGCTGTTTTTT
. TRBJ2-5 . TRBV24-1 CATGRASQETQYF TGTGCCACCGGCAGGGCCAGCCAAGAGACCCAGTACTTC
TRBD2 TRBJ2-1 . TRBV9 CASSVATGGSYNEQFF TGTGCCAGCAGCGTAGCCACGGGAGGTTCCTACAATGAGCAGTTCTTC
TRBD1 TRBJ2-7 few TRBV12-3/TRBV12-4 CASSTTGFPTYEQYF TGTGCCAGCAGTACGACAGGGTTCCCAACCTACGAGCAGTACTTC
. TRBJ2-5 many TRBV29-1 CSGLAFQETQYF TGCAGCGGCCTTGCGTTTCAAGAGACCCAGTACTTC
TRBD1 TRBJ1-2 . TRBV6-5 CASSYSTPDRAGGYTF TGTGCCAGCAGTTACTCGACCCCGGACAGGGCGGGAGGCTACACCTTC
TRBD1 TRBJ2-2 . TRBV24-1 CATPGQGTGELFF TGTGCCACCCCGGGACAGGGAACCGGGGAGCTGTTTTTT
. TRBJ2-4 . TRBV28 CASTTSLGAKNIQYF TGTGCCAGCACCACTTCGTTGGGGGCCAAAAACATTCAGTACTTC
TRBD1 TRBJ2-3 . TRBV5-1 CASNPGTGGRGRTDTQYF TGCGCCAGCAACCCCGGGACAGGGGGGCGCGGGAGGACAGATACGCAGTATTTT
. TRBJ2-5 . TRBV4-1 CASSRTDGLRETQYF TGCGCCAGCAGCCGAACGGACGGGCTCCGGGAGACCCAGTACTTC
. TRBJ2-2 . TRBV5-1 CASSLGDPGELFF TGCGCCAGCAGCTTGGGGGACCCCGGGGAGCTGTTTTTT
. TRBJ1-3 . TRBV12-3/TRBV12-4 CASNNLGSGNTIYF TGTGCCAGCAATAACCTGGGCTCTGGAAACACCATATATTTT
TRBD2 TRBJ2-3 . TRBV15 CATSRDVSPSGSTDTQYF TGTGCCACCAGCAGAGATGTTTCGCCTAGCGGATCCACAGATACGCAGTATTTT
TRBD2 TRBJ2-3 few TRBV25-1 CASSEGPLAGGPTDTQYF TGTGCCAGCAGTGAGGGCCCGCTAGCGGGAGGGCCAACAGATACGCAGTATTTT
. TRBJ1-1 few TRBV5-5 CASSPRTATMNTEAFF TGTGCCAGCAGCCCTCGGACAGCAACAATGAACACTGAAGCTTTCTTT
TRBD2 TRBJ2-2 . TRBV28 CASRSIRLAENTGELFF TGTGCCAGCAGGTCTATTAGACTAGCGGAGAACACCGGGGAGCTGTTTTTT
TRBD2 TRBJ2-7 few TRBV15 CATSSGLADHYEQYF TGTGCCACCAGCAGTGGGCTAGCGGACCACTACGAGCAGTACTTC
TRBD2 TRBJ2-3 . TRBV24-1 CATSDPSGIPTDTQYF TGTGCCACCAGTGATCCTAGCGGGATCCCCACAGATACGCAGTATTTT
. TRBJ2-5 few TRBV20-1 CSARDRVNQETQYF TGCAGTGCTAGAGACAGGGTCAACCAAGAGACCCAGTACTTC
. TRBJ2-7 few TRBV4-3 CASSQDSRAPYEQYF TGCGCCAGCAGCCAAGATTCCCGGGCCCCCTACGAGCAGTACTTC
TRBD2 TRBJ2-3 . TRBV4-3 CASSQDAGGSTDTQYF TGCGCCAGCAGCCAAGATGCGGGAGGGAGCACAGATACGCAGTATTTT
. TRBJ2-1 . TRBV7-2 CASSEGTWSEQFF TGTGCCAGCAGCGAAGGAACTTGGAGTGAGCAGTTCTTC
. TRBJ2-7 few TRBV20-1 CSAREFPGVGEQYF TGCAGTGCTAGAGAGTTTCCGGGAGTTGGCGAGCAGTACTTC
. TRBJ2-1 few TRBV5-1 CASSQFYGEAVTVYNEQFF TGCGCCAGCAGCCAGTTCTACGGTGAGGCCGTAACTGTTTACAATGAGCAGTTCTTC
TRBD2 TRBJ2-1 few TRBV5-6 CASSLLDTQGLAGDEQFF TGTGCCAGCAGCTTGCTAGACACCCAAGGACTAGCGGGAGATGAGCAGTTCTTC
. TRBJ2-1 few TRBV6-1 CASSPPPVGVRNNEQFF TGTGCCAGCAGTCCGCCCCCGGTCGGGGTTAGGAACAATGAGCAGTTCTTC
TRBD1 TRBJ2-7 . TRBV7-6 CASSSRQGVTYEQYF TGTGCCAGCAGCTCTCGACAGGGGGTAACCTACGAGCAGTACTTC
. TRBJ2-3 few TRBV6-2/TRBV6-3 CASSASETDTQYF TGTGCCAGCAGTGCTAGCGAGACAGATACGCAGTATTTT
TRBD2 TRBJ2-7 . TRBV29-1 CSVESAGEYEQYF TGCAGCGTTGAGTCGGCGGGGGAGTACGAGCAGTACTTC
TRBD2 TRBJ2-5 few TRBV12-3/TRBV12-4 CASKEAGGVETQYF TGTGCCAGCAAAGAAGCGGGAGGGGTTGAGACCCAGTACTTC
. TRBJ2-7 . TRBV20-1 CSAFSGDAYEQYF TGCAGTGCCTTTTCTGGGGACGCCTACGAGCAGTACTTC
. TRBJ2-2 many TRBV5-8 CASSFRREGVGELFF TGTGCCAGCAGCTTTCGGCGGGAAGGGGTCGGGGAGCTGTTTTTT
TRBD2 TRBJ2-1 . TRBV7-9 CASSLAPSGSLFNEQFF TGTGCCAGCAGCTTAGCCCCTAGCGGGAGTCTCTTCAATGAGCAGTTCTTC
. TRBJ2-5 many TRBV6-1 CASREGTRIYKETQYF TGTGCCAGCAGAGAAGGCACACGCATTTACAAAGAGACCCAGTACTTC
TRBD2 TRBJ2-7 . TRBV7-6 CASSFSGGPEQYF TGTGCCAGCAGCTTCTCGGGAGGGCCCGAGCAGTACTTC
. TRBJ2-2 . TRBV5-1 CASSLGNGAGELFF TGCGCCAGCAGCCTAGGAAACGGGGCCGGGGAGCTGTTTTTT
. TRBJ2-3 . TRBV9 CASSSNRQDKTSTDTQYF TGTGCCAGCAGCTCAAATAGACAGGATAAGACTAGCACAGATACGCAGTATTTT
TRBD2 TRBJ2-3 . TRBV11-1 CASSLVGSAGGSADTQYF TGTGCCAGCAGCTTAGTGGGTTCGGCGGGAGGGTCGGCAGATACGCAGTATTTT
. TRBJ2-1 few TRBV4-1 CASSQVQLEGEQFF TGCGCCAGCAGCCAAGTACAGCTTGAGGGTGAGCAGTTCTTC
. TRBJ1-1 few TRBV4-1 CASSHPLEGPTEAFF TGCGCCAGCAGCCACCCACTCGAGGGGCCCACTGAAGCTTTCTTT
. TRBJ1-5 . TRBV21-1 CASSRGRGHWLYSNQPQHF TGTGCCAGCAGCAGGGGCAGGGGGCATTGGTTATATAGCAATCAGCCCCAGCATTTT
TRBD2 TRBJ2-7 many TRBV20-1 CSAREAGAHEQYF TGCAGTGCTAGAGAAGCGGGAGCCCACGAGCAGTACTTC
. TRBJ2-7 many TRBV29-1 CSVSGVGDSPYEQYF TGCAGCGTTTCAGGGGTCGGGGACTCCCCCTACGAGCAGTACTTC
. TRBJ1-1 few TRBV7-9 CASSLPANTEAFF TGTGCCAGCAGCTTACCAGCGAACACTGAAGCTTTCTTT
. TRBJ2-3 few TRBV27 CASSSVGSTDTQYF TGTGCCAGCAGTTCAGTAGGTTCAACAGATACGCAGTATTTT
. TRBJ2-1 . TRBV19 CASSTGTEQFF TGTGCCAGTAGCACAGGCACAGAGCAGTTCTTC
TRBD2 TRBJ2-1 . TRBV12-3/TRBV12-4 CASRPPGLDGYNEQFF TGTGCCAGCAGACCCCCGGGACTAGACGGCTACAATGAGCAGTTCTTC
. TRBJ2-7 . TRBV5-1 CASSPPGVRETYEQYF TGCGCCAGCAGCCCACCCGGGGTGAGGGAAACCTACGAGCAGTACTTC